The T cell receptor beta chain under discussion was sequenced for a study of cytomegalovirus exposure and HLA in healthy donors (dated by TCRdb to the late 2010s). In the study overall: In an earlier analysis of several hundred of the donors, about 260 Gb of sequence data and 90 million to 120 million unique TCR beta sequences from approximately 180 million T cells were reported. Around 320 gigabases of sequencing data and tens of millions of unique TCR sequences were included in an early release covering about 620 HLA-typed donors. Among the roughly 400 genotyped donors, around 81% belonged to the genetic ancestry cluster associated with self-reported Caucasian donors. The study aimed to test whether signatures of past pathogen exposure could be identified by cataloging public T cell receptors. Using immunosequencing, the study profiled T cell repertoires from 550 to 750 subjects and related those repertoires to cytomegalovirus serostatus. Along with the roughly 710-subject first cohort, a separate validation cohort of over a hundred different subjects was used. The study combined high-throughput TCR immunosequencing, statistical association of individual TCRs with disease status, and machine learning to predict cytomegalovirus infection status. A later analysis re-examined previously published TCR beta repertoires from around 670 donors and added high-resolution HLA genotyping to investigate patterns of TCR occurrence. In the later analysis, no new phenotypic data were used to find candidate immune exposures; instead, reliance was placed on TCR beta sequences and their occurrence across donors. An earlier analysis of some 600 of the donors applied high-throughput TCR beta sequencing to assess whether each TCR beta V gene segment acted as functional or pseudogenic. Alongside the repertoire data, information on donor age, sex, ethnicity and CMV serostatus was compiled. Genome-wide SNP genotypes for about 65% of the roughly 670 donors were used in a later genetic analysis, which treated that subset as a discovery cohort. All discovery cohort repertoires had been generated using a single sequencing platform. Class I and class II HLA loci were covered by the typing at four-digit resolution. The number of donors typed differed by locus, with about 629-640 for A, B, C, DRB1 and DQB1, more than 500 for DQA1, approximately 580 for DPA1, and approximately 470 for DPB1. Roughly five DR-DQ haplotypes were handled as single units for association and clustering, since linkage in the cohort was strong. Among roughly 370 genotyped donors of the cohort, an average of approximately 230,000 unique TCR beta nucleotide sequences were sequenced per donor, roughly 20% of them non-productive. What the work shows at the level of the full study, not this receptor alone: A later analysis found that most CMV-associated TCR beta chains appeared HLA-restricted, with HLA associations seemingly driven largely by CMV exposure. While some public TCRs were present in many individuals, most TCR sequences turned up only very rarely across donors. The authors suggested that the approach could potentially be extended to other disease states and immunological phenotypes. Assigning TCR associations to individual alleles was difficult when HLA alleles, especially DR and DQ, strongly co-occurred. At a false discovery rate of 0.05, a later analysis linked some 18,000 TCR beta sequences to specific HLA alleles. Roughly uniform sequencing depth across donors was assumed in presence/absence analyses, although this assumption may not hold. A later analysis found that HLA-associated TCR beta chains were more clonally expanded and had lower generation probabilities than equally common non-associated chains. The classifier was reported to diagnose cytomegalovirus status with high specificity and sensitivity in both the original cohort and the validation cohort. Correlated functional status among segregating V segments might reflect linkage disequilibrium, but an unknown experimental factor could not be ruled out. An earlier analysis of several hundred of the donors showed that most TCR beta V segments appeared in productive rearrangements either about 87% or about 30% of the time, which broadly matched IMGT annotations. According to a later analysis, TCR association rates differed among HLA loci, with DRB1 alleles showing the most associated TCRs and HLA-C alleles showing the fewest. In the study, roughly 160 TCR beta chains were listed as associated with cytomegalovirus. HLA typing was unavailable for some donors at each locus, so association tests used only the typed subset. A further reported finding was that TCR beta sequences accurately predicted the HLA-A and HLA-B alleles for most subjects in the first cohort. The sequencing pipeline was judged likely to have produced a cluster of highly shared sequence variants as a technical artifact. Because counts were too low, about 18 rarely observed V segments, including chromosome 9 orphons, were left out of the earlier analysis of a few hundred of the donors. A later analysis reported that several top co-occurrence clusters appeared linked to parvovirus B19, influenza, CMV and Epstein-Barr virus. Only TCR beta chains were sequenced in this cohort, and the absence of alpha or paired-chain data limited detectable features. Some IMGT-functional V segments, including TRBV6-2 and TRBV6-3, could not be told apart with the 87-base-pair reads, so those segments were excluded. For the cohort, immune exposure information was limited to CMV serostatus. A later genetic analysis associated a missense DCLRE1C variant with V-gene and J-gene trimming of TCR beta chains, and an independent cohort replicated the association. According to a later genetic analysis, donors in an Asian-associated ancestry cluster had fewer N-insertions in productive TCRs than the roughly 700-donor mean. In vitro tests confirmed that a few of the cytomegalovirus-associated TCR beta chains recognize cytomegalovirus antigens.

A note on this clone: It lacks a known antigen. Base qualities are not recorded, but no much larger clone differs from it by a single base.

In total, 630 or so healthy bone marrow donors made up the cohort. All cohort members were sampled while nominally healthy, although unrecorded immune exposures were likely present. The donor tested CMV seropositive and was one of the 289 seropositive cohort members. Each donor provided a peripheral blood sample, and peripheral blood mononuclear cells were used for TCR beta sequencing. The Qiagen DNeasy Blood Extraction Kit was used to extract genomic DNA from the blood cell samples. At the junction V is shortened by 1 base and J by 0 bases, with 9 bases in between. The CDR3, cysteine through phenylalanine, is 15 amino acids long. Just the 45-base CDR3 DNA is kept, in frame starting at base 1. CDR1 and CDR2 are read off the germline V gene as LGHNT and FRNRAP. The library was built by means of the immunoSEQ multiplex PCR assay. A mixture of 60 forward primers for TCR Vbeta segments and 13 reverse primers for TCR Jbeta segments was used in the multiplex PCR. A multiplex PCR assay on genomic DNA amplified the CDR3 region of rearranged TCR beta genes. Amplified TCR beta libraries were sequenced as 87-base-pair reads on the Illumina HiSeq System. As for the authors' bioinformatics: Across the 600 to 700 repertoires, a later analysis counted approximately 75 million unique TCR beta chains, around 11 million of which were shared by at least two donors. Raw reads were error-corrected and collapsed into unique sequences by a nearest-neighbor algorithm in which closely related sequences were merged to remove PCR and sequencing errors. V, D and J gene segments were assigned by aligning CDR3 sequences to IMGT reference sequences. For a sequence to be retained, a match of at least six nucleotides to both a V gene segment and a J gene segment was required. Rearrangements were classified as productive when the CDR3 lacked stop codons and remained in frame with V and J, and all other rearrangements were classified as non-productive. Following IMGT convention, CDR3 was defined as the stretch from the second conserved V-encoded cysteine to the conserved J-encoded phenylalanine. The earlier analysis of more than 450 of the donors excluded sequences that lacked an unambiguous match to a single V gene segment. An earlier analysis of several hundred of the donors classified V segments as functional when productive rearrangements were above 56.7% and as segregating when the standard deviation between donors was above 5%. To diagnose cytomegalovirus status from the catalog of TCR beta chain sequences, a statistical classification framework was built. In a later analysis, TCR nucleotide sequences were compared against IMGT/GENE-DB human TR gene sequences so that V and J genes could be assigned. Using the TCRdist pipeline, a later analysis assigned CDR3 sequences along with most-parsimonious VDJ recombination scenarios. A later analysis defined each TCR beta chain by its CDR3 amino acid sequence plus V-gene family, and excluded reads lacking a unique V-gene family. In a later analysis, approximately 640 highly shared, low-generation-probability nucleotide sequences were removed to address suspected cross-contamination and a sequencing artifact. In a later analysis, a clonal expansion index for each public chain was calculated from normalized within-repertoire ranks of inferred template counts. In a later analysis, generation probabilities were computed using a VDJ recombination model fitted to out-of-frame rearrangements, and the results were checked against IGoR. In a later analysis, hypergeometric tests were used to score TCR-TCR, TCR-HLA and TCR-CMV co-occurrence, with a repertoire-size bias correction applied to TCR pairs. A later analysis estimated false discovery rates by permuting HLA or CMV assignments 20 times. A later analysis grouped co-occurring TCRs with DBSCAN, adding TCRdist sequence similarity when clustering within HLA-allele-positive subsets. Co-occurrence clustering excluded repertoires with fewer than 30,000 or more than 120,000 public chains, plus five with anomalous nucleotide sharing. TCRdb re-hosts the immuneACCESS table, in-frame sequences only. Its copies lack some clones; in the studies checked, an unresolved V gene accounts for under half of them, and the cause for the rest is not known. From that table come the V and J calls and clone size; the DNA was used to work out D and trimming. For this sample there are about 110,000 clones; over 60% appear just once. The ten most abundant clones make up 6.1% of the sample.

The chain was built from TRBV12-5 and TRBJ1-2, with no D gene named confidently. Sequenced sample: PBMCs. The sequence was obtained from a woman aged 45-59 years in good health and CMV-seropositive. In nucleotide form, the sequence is TGTGCTAGTGGTTTGGAAGCATCCTCTAACTATGGCTACACCTTC. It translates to CASGLEASSNYGYTF.